The T cell receptor (beta chain) described here comes from a study of T cell changes during pregnancy in multiple sclerosis. Trimming took 1 base from V and 5 from J; bases not matched to a gene: 5. Germline loops: CDR1 LNHNV, CDR2 YYDKDF (reference sequence). The CDR3 is 16 residues long. Assay: immunoSEQ multiplex PCR; the TCRdb copy retains only in-frame clones and omits some. The top ten clones hold about 0.53% of a sample with about 38,000 clones, 85% to 90% of them seen once. The source material was CD4+ T cells from peripheral blood mononuclear cells, sampled before pregnancy. This receptor was taken from a female donor with multiple sclerosis, enrolled in a pregnancy study. The chain is built from TRBV15 and TRBJ2-5, with TRBD2 identical over 12 bases. The CDR3 region has the DNA TGTGCCACCAGCAGAGCACTAGCGGGGGGCGGGGAGACCCAGTACTTC. Translation gives CATSRALAGGGETQYF.